These 5 T cell receptor beta chains were all obtained from the same sample, sequenced in a study of T cell responses to AZD1222 COVID-19 vaccine. Produced via immunoSEQ multiplex PCR; TCRdb's table is partial and in-frame only. The table includes 150,000 or so clones, nearly 95% detected once. The specimen was peripheral blood, collected on day 0 of AZD1222 vaccination. These receptors originate from an adult in good health.

In the case of this clone: Other DNA sequences within the sample encode an identical CDR3. The chain recombines TRBV19 with TRBJ1-2; TRBD1 agrees at 8 bases. Unmatched junction bases numbered 3, after V lost 5 bases and J lost 4 bases. Germline CDR1 reads LNHDA; CDR2 reads SQIVND (reference sequence). The CDR3 consists of 13 residues. CDR3 sequence: CASSLTGGYGYTF. For the CDR3, the DNA is TGTGCCAGTAGTCTAACAGGGGGCTATGGCTACACCTTC.

The rearrangement links TRBV2 to TRBJ2-6, with a possible D match to TRBD1 (6 bases). Germline CDR1 and CDR2: SNHLY and FYNNEI. The CDR3 has 14 residues. V dropped 6 bases and J dropped 3 bases, with 9 bases sitting between them. Here the CDR3 DNA reads TGTGCCAGCAGCAGGGGAAGTGGGGCCAACGTCCTGACTTTC. Its translation: CASSRGSGANVLTF.

The chain uses TRBV2 and TRBJ1-2, with D unclear. V was pared by 6 bases and J by 2 bases, with 13 bases between. Germline assignment: CDR1 SNHLY and CDR2 FYNNEI. The CDR3 is 14 amino acids. The CDR3, as DNA: TGTGCCAGCAGAGGGTTGGCAAACAACTATGGCTACACCTTC. Translation: CASRGLANNYGYTF.

The chain is built from TRBV3-1 (or the pseudogene TRBV3-2) and TRBJ1-6, with D perhaps TRBD1 (5 bases). Per germline, CDR1 LGHDT and CDR2 YNNKEL (reference sequence). CDR3 length equals 15 residues. The V end lost 4 bases, the J end lost 8 bases, and 15 bases lay between the germline ends. CDR3 loop: CASSRDPVSDSPLHF. Here the CDR3 DNA reads TGTGCCAGCAGCCGGGACCCCGTTTCGGATTCACCCCTCCACTTT.

The chain employs TRBV3-1 (or the pseudogene TRBV3-2) and TRBJ1-2, with a tentative D call TRBD1 (6 bases). The CDR3 length is 11 residues. V was shortened by 6 bases and J by 8 bases, with 10 bases between the two germline ends. CDR1 and CDR2 (germline): LGHDT, YNNKEL (reference sequence). CDR3 sequence: CASRLRGGYTF. CDR3 coding DNA: TGTGCCAGCAGGCTAAGGGGGGGCTACACCTTC.